One and the same sample provided the 21 T cell receptor beta chains below, sequenced in a study of blood T cells in healthy people across ages. A second PCR of roughly 6 to 12 cycles used a sample-barcoded 5' primer and a J-beta primer mix. TCRdb reanalysed the 5' RACE reads using MiXCR and keeps one entry per CDR3 protein. The sample includes around 1,900,000 distinct CDR3 sequences, around 42% of them seen just once. What was sequenced was blood. Receptors were obtained from a human donor in good health.

This clonotype turned up a few times. This may come from a read error, since a much larger clone is one base off. DNA of the CDR3: TGCACCAGCAGCTTCGGCACCCTGGGGACTGAAGCTTTCTTT. Its protein product is CTSSFGTLGTEAFF. The rearrangement uses TRBV5-1 and TRBJ1-1; D unclear. Germline assignment: CDR1 SGHRS and CDR2 YFSETQ. The CDR3 extends over 14 amino acids.

CDR3 DNA: TGCGCCAGCAGCTGGGCCCGATCGACAGGGGGCGCGGGCTCCTATGGCTACACCTTC. Protein: CASSWARSTGGAGSYGYTF. The genes are TRBV5-1 and TRBJ1-2; TRBD1 agrees at 10 bases. This CDR3 is 19 amino acids long. Germline V gene sequence: CDR1 SGHRS, CDR2 YFSETQ. V dropped 3 bases and J dropped 4; count of bases not matched to a gene: 18.

The chain employs TRBV12-3 or TRBV12-4 and TRBJ2-5, with 11 positions matching TRBD2. The CDR3 length is 16 residues. The trim removed 8 bases at V and 5 bases at J, leaving 13 bases unmatched. CDR3 loop: CASLPLLAGVGETQYF. In DNA form, the CDR3 reads TGTGCCAGCCTCCCCCTACTAGCGGGGGTCGGGGAGACCCAGTACTTC.

This clonotype was seen a few times. The genes are TRBV20-1 and TRBJ2-7, with D perhaps TRBD1 (6 bases). CDR3 length: 13 residues. In germline, CDR1 is DFQATT, CDR2 SNEGSKA (reference sequence). The germline V and J ends were trimmed by 5 bases and 1 base, with 12 bases remaining between them. Here the CDR3 DNA reads TGCAGTGCTCGCAGGGGATTTTCCTACGAGCAGTACTTC. The encoded protein is CSARRGFSYEQYF.

On this clonotype itself: The final CDR3 position lacks the conserved phenylalanine or tryptophan, pointing to a likely read error. The chain uses TRBV7-2 and TRBJ2-1; D is perhaps TRBD1 or TRBD2 (6 bases each). The ends were cut back, 3 bases at V and 3 bases at J, with 9 bases in the middle. The length of the CDR3 is 14 residues. Per the germline V gene, CDR1 is SGHTA and CDR2 is FQGNSA. The CDR3 DNA follows: TGTGCCAGCAGCTTGGGGGGCAGCTACAATGAGCAGTTCTGC. Encoded protein: CASSLGGSYNEQFC.

This clonotype was seen more than once but under ten times. The chain couples TRBV12-5 to TRBJ1-6, with a possible D match to TRBD1 (6 bases). V was pared by 1 base and J by 9 bases, with 13 bases between. CDR1 and CDR2 (germline): LGHNT, FRNRAP. CDR3 size: 15 residues. CDR3 sequence reads: CASGLGTGPGSPLHF. The CDR3 DNA sequence: TGTGCTAGTGGTTTGGGTACAGGGCCGGGTTCACCCCTCCACTTT.

The CDR3: CASSLIGGKNNEQFF. The CDR3 region has the DNA TGCGCCAGCAGCTTGATCGGGGGGAAAAACAATGAGCAGTTCTTC. The chain employs TRBV5-1 and TRBJ2-1; 7 positions match TRBD2. The V gene's germline CDR1 is SGHRS and CDR2 YFSETQ. With 1 base clipped from V and 5 bases from J, the junction kept 6 bases outside the gene matches. This CDR3 is built from 15 residues.

In its sample, this clonotype was seen once. This may arise from a read error, as a much more abundant clone is one base away. The chain couples TRBV12-3 or TRBV12-4 to TRBJ1-2, with D unclear. This CDR3 is 15 amino acids long. Deletions cut 4 bases from V and 5 bases from J, with 17 bases between. CDR3 in amino acids: CASSSGEVPSYGYTF. The CDR3 nucleotides read TGTGCCAGCAGTTCCGGGGAGGTTCCGAGTTATGGCTACACCTTC.

This chain uses TRBV6-5 with TRBJ2-7; the D call may be TRBD1 or TRBD2 (7 bases each). Germline V gene lookup returns CDR1 MNHEY and CDR2 SVGAGI. V was pared by 6 bases and J by 3 bases, with 15 bases between. This CDR3 has 14 amino acids. This CDR3 reads CASSRAGQSYEQYF. CDR3 bases: TGTGCCAGCAGCAGAGCGGGACAGAGCTACGAGCAGTACTTC.

As for this clonotype: The germline gene is not matched at one end of the junction; a read error may be the cause. The chain recombines TRBV29-1 with TRBJ2-1, with 10 bases that match TRBD2. Germline loops: CDR1 SQVTM, CDR2 ANQGSEA. This CDR3 region has 15 residues. CDR3 region: CSIEGRTSGNNEQFF. The DNA of the CDR3 is TGCAGCATTGAAGGGCGGACTAGCGGAAACAATGAGCAGTTCTTC.

This clonotype was observed a handful of times. The chain links TRBV29-1 to TRBJ2-7; D possibly matches TRBD1 or TRBD2 (5 bases each). V gave up 7 bases and J gave up 0 bases, with 10 bases separating them. This CDR3 spans 12 amino acids. The germline CDR1 and CDR2 sequences are SQVTM and ANQGSEA. The CDR3 DNA follows: TGCAGCGCGGGACGGGGCTCCTACGAGCAGTACTTC. Amino acid sequence: CSAGRGSYEQYF.

V gene TRBV20-1 combines with J gene TRBJ2-3, with TRBD2 matching over 10 bases. The CDR3 length is 14 residues. CDR1 and CDR2 (germline): DFQATT, SNEGSKA (reference sequence). The V and J ends lost 4 bases and 4 bases, in that order; junction bases with no gene match: 5. In nucleotides, the CDR3 is TGCAGTGCTATTACTAGCGGGGCGGCAGATACGCAGTATTTT. Translating it yields CSAITSGAADTQYF.

This clonotype was seen only a few times. The chain employs TRBV7-2 and TRBJ2-7; D might be TRBD2 (5 bases). There are 15 residues in the CDR3. CDR1 is SGHTA, CDR2 FQGNSA, per germline. V was clipped by 2 bases and J by 3 bases, with 14 bases between them. Here the CDR3 DNA reads TGTGCCAGCAGCTTATCTCCGGACTGGTTCTACGAGCAGTACTTC. It codes for CASSLSPDWFYEQYF.

Ten or more counts support this clonotype. V usage is TRBV7-2 and J usage is TRBJ2-7; D might be TRBD1 (5 bases). The CDR3 extends over 13 amino acids. Germline CDR1 and CDR2: SGHTA and FQGNSA. V was shortened by 6 bases and J by 6 bases, with 15 bases between the two germline ends. Here the CDR3 reads CASSLPGPGEQYF. The CDR3 DNA reads TGTGCCAGCAGTTTACCAGGGCCTGGCGAGCAGTACTTC.

The J gene is TRBJ2-3, the V gene TRBV10-3; tentatively, D is TRBD2 (5 bases). CDR1 and CDR2 (germline): ENHRY, SYGVKD. V gave up 10 bases and J gave up 4 bases, with 15 bases separating them. This CDR3 has 13 residues. CDR3 amino acids: CATNRGFADTQYF. The DNA of the CDR3 is TGTGCCACAAATCGGGGTTTTGCAGATACGCAGTATTTT.

The chain links TRBV5-1 to TRBJ2-1; D is tentatively TRBD1 or TRBD2 (5 bases each). The CDR3 length is 14 residues. Trimming left V 1 base short and J 7 bases short, with 12 bases between. CDR1 SGHRS and CDR2 YFSETQ come from the germline V gene. CDR3 in amino acids: CASSLLTEGNEQFF. DNA of the CDR3: TGCGCCAGCAGCTTGCTGACAGAGGGAAATGAGCAGTTCTTC.

This clonotype was detected many times. This chain uses TRBV5-5 with TRBJ2-5; a weak D match, TRBD1 (6 bases). The CDR3 extends over 15 amino acids. Trimming took off 3 bases at V and 4 bases at J, with 16 bases between the two ends. Germline lookup yields CDR1 SGHKS and CDR2 YYEKEE (reference sequence). The DNA of the CDR3 is TGTGCCAGCAGCTCCACCGGGACAAGGGGAGAGACCCAGTACTTC. This codes for CASSSTGTRGETQYF. The complete variable domain, with remaining parts taken from reference TRBV5-5 and TRBJ2-5, reads DAGVTQSPTHLIKTRGQQVTLRCSPISGHKSVSWYQQVLGQGPQFIFQYYEKEERGRGNFPDRFSARQFPNYSSELNVNALLLGDSALYLCASSSTGTRGETQYFGPGTRLLVL.

This clonotype appeared once. The chain uses TRBV19 and TRBJ2-5; 8 bases fit TRBD1. The DNA end favors TRBJ2-7, so the J call may be wrong. The CDR3 runs to 13 residues. Germline CDR1 reads LNHDA; CDR2 reads SQIVND (reference sequence). DNA for the CDR3: TGTGCCAGTAGCCGACAGGGGAACCGCGAGCAGTACTTC. Encoded protein: CASSRQGNREQYF.

This chain connects TRBV6-1 to TRBJ2-7, with 10 bases identical to TRBD2. The CDR3 is 16 amino acids. The germline V gene has CDR1 MNHNS and CDR2 SASEGT. Unmatched junction bases numbered 9, after V lost 5 bases and J lost 2 bases. Here the CDR3 DNA reads TGTGCCAGCAGTACTAGCGGGATTCTAAGTCCCTACGAGCAGTACTTC. Translation gives CASSTSGILSPYEQYF.

This chain joins TRBV3-1 and TRBJ2-5; TRBD2 matches at 10 bases. CDR3 length: 21 amino acids. The germline gives CDR1 LGHDT, CDR2 YNNKEL (reference sequence). Trimming removed 0 bases from V and 0 bases from J; junction bases left unmatched: 16. The CDR3 spells CASSQEPPLLAGRLYQETQYF. In nucleotides, the CDR3 is TGTGCCAGCAGCCAAGAGCCCCCATTACTAGCGGGGCGACTGTACCAAGAGACCCAGTACTTC.

This clonotype was seen only a few times. The chain links TRBV20-1 to TRBJ2-3, with 9 bases that match TRBD2. The V and J ends lost 5 bases and 8 bases, in that order; junction bases with no gene match: 8. This CDR3 has 13 residues. The germline V gene encodes CDR1 DFQATT and CDR2 SNEGSKA (reference sequence). In nucleotides, the CDR3 is TGCAGTGCTCCCAGGCGGGGGGGGGGTACGCAGTATTTT. Translation: CSAPRRGGGTQYF.